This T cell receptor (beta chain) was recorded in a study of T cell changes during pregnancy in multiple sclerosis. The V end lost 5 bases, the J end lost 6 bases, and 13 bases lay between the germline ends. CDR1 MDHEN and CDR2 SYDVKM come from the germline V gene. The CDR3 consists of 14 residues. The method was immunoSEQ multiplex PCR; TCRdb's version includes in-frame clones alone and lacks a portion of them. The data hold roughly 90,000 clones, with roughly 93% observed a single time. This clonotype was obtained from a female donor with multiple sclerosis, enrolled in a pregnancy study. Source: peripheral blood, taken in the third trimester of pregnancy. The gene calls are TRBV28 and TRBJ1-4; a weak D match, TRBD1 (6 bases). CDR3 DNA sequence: TGTGCCAGCAGTCCCAGGGGAAGGGATGAAAAACTGTTTTTT. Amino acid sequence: CASSPRGRDEKLFF.